The 2 T cell receptor beta chains listed next were all sequenced from one sample in a study of T cell responses to AZD1222 COVID-19 vaccine. Only in-frame clones appear in the TCRdb table, and some are missing; sequencing was by immunoSEQ multiplex PCR. This sample has roughly 190,000 clones, with approximately 90% found just once. The sequencing used peripheral blood, collected on day 0 of AZD1222 vaccination. The receptor source for this set is an adult in good health.

The table lists this clone with a few counts. The genes are TRBV7-2 and TRBJ1-5; D uncertain. This CDR3 has 12 amino acids. The ends were cut back, 1 base at V and 7 bases at J, with 5 bases in the middle. Germline assignment: CDR1 SGHTA and CDR2 FQGNSA. CDR3 nucleotides: TGTGCCAGCAGCTTAGGGGCCCAGCCCCAGCATTTT. Protein: CASSLGAQPQHF.

V usage is TRBV10-3 and J usage is TRBJ1-5; TRBD1 might be the D (6 bases). The CDR3 runs 14 residues. Germline assignment: CDR1 ENHRY and CDR2 SYGVKD. V was cut by 8 bases and J by 2 bases, with 13 bases left in between. CDR3 in amino acids: CAIRDNERNQPQHF. The DNA for the CDR3 is TGTGCCATCCGGGACAACGAGCGCAATCAGCCCCAGCATTTT.